This TCR beta chain was identified during a study of blood T cell repertoires in COVID-19. TCRdb keeps only in-frame clones here, not all; method: immunoSEQ multiplex PCR. In the table there are 190,000 or so clones, roughly 88% of which are singletons. This clonotype was sampled from a woman aged 25 to 39 who had recovered from COVID-19. The sequenced material came from PBMCs or T cells enriched from blood (not recorded which).

As DNA, the CDR3 is TGTGCCAGCAGTAAGGGACAGGGCACTGAAGCTTTCTTT. It specifies CASSKGQGTEAFF. The chain recombines TRBV12-3 or TRBV12-4 with TRBJ1-1; 9 bases line up with TRBD1. V shed 5 bases, J shed 4 bases, and the junction held 2 bases outside the gene matches. This CDR3 region has 13 residues.